This TCR beta chain is drawn from a study of blood T cell repertoires in COVID-19. Self-reported history from a screening survey and questionnaire set each donor's cohort. V trimming: 5 bases; J trimming: 10 bases; junction bases outside the gene matches: 5. This CDR3 spans 14 amino acids. The germline V gene encodes CDR1 LNHDA and CDR2 SQIVND (reference sequence). Authors' data handling: Reference gene primer amplification yielded estimated nucleated cell counts. Libraries were prepared by immunoSEQ multiplex PCR; TCRdb keeps only in-frame clonotypes and omits some of them. D and trimming were read from the DNA, whereas the V and J calls and clone size are those reported in that table. Altogether roughly 260,000 clones are present, about nine tenths being singletons, with the ten largest covering approximately 1.9%.

This chain connects TRBV19 to TRBJ1-6; 10 bases line up with TRBD1. The clonotype was recovered from a woman younger than 35 who had recovered from COVID-19. The sample consisted of PBMCs or T cells enriched from blood (not recorded which). This CDR3 reads CASSLDRGGSPLHF. The DNA of the CDR3 is TGTGCCAGTAGTTTGGACAGGGGGGGATCACCCCTCCACTTT.